The subject of this entry is one TCR beta chain. This sample was included in a study of blood T cell repertoires in COVID-19. The CDR3 has 16 amino acids. Germline V lookup: CDR1 MNHEY, CDR2 SVGEGT. V was pared by 4 bases and J by 3 bases, with 6 bases of the junction left unmatched. The protocol was immunoSEQ multiplex PCR, while the TCRdb copy is restricted to in-frame clones and leaves out a portion. The top ten clones hold 2.7% of a sample with 190,000 or so clones, 70% to 90% of them seen once. The sample comprised peripheral blood. The sequence was obtained from a middle-aged man with active or convalescent COVID-19. This sequence joins TRBV6-2 or TRBV6-3 and TRBJ2-2, with 9 bases aligning to TRBD1. CDR3 nucleotides: TGTGCCAGCAGTTCTCGGACAGGGGAGGACACCGGGGAGCTGTTTTTT. Translated, it gives CASSSRTGEDTGELFF.